Reported below is one T cell receptor beta chain. Antigen unknown. Exclusion of a patient resulted from uncontrolled infection, other autoimmune disease, pregnancy or lactation. The data stem from a study of T cells in Graves' hyperthyroidism and ophthalmopathy. Study-wide background: Peripheral blood was drawn at first diagnosis, prior to all treatment.

Study-level findings and limits: A 13 V-J signature model discriminated ophthalmopathy versus stable hyperthyroidism.

Trimming stripped 5 bases from V and 1 base from J, with 15 bases between. Germline-derived CDR1 and CDR2 are MNHNS and SASEGT. The CDR3 sequence is 16 residues long. RNA transcripts served as the template for amplifying TCR beta CDR3 regions. RT-PCR in the first round (using the HTBI primer set) targeted the TCR CDR3. TCRdb redid the calling of the multiplex PCR reads with MiXCR, one entry per CDR3 protein. The sample consists of about 640,000 distinct CDR3 sequences, around 21% of them appearing once. Sample: blood. The J gene is TRBJ1-5, the V gene TRBV6-1, with D perhaps TRBD1 (5 bases). The clonotype was recovered from a man aged 30-40 years with Graves' ophthalmopathy. In nucleotides, the CDR3 is TGTGCCAGCAGTAATGTGGGGCAGGCAAGCAATCAGCCCCAGCATTTT. Encoded protein: CASSNVGQASNQPQHF.